Listed below are T cell receptor beta chains from one sample, sequenced in a study of T cells in Graves' hyperthyroidism and ophthalmopathy. TCRdb re-derived calls from the multiplex PCR reads in MiXCR, one entry per CDR3 protein. The sample carries about 560,000 distinct CDR3 sequences, about 15% recorded once. The specimen sequenced was blood. Receptors originate from a woman aged 40 to 50 with Graves' hyperthyroidism. Each CDR3 is given with its conserved first and last residue. The D gene is left open where the match is weak. Size values are once, few and many counts, or a class for expanded clones, and some rows have none.

length	J	size	D	V	DNA	CDR3
15	TRBJ1-6	many	.	TRBV12-3/TRBV12-4	TGTGCCAGCAGTTTGGGGCAGGGGTCAGGCTCACCCCTCCACTTT	CASSLGQGSGSPLHF
15	TRBJ2-1	few	TRBD1	TRBV19	TGTGCCAGTAATATTATAGGGACAGGGTCCGGTGAGCAGTTCTTC	CASNIIGTGSGEQFF
13	TRBJ2-3	many	TRBD1	TRBV20-1	TGCAGTGCGGGGACAGGGGATACAGATACGCAGTATTTT	CSAGTGDTDTQYF
16	TRBJ2-1	many	.	TRBV6-1	TGTGCCAGCAGTGAAGTGGACGGACCACCCTACAATGAGCAGTTCTTC	CASSEVDGPPYNEQFF
16	TRBJ2-2	.	.	TRBV27	TGTGCCAGCAGTTATAACAGGGCCCTCAACACCGGGGAGCTGTTTTTT	CASSYNRALNTGELFF
15	TRBJ2-7	many	.	TRBV18	TGTGCCAGCTCACCCCTATCGGGGGAGCGGTACGAGCAGTACTTC	CASSPLSGERYEQYF
17	TRBJ1-5	many	TRBD1	TRBV12-3/TRBV12-4	TGTGCCAGCAGCCGGGACAGCAAACTCCCCTCAGCTCAGCCCCAGCATTTT	CASSRDSKLPSAQPQHF
15	TRBJ2-1	.	.	TRBV19	TGTGCCAGTAATTTTGACAGAAGCTCCTACAATGAGCAGTTCTTC	CASNFDRSSYNEQFF
15	TRBJ2-7	.	TRBD1	TRBV19	TGTGCCAGTAGTCTGGGGACAGATGGAAACTACGAGCAGTACTTC	CASSLGTDGNYEQYF
14	TRBJ2-7	.	TRBD1	TRBV6-1	TGTGCCAGCAGTACCCCAGGGACAGCCTACGAGCAGTACTTC	CASSTPGTAYEQYF
16	TRBJ2-1	.	.	TRBV5-6	TGTGCCAGCAGCACCAACCGGGGCCCGTCCTACAATGAGCAGTTCTTC	CASSTNRGPSYNEQFF
12	TRBJ2-5	many	.	TRBV29-1	TGCAGCGTTGTGACATCGGGGGAGACCCAGTACTTC	CSVVTSGETQYF
11	TRBJ1-1	many	.	TRBV12-3/TRBV12-4	TGTGCCAGTCGGGCCGTCTTTAAAGCTTTCTTT	CASRAVFKAFF
15	TRBJ2-5	many	.	TRBV7-2	TGTGCCAGCAGCATCACGGACTCCGGCCGTGGGACCCAGTACTTC	CASSITDSGRGTQYF
14	TRBJ2-1	many	.	TRBV3-1	TGTGCCAGCAGCCAAGTACCCTCGTGGAATGAGCAGTTCTTC	CASSQVPSWNEQFF
14	TRBJ2-7	few	.	TRBV20-1	TGCAGTGCTAGGGACAGCCTTAGTATCTACGAGCAGTACTTC	CSARDSLSIYEQYF
14	TRBJ2-7	few	.	TRBV6-1	TGTGCCAGCAGTACCCGGGACAAGTCCTACGAGCAGTACTTC	CASSTRDKSYEQYF
15	TRBJ2-5	.	.	TRBV7-6	TGTGCCAGCAGCTTCGCACAGCTAGCTCCGGAGACCCAGTACTTC	CASSFAQLAPETQYF
14	TRBJ1-4	few	.	TRBV5-4	TGTGCCAGCCGCAGGGCTGGGGATGGAGAAAAACTGTTTTTT	CASRRAGDGEKLFF
15	TRBJ2-2	.	.	TRBV10-3	TGTGCCACCCGGGCTGCCCTAGGTGATACCGGGGAGCTGTTTTTT	CATRAALGDTGELFF
13	TRBJ1-2	many	TRBD1	TRBV5-1	TGCGCCAGCAGCTTGGGACAGGGGAATGGCTACACCTTC	CASSLGQGNGYTF
13	TRBJ2-5	many	.	TRBV3-1	TGTGCCAGCAGCCAAATCAACCAAGAGACCCAGTACTTC	CASSQINQETQYF
17	TRBJ1-1	.	.	TRBV5-1	TGCGCCAGCAGCTTGGTAGTTCTGGGACAAGGGGACACTGAAGCTTTCTTT	CASSLVVLGQGDTEAFF
15	TRBJ2-3	many	TRBD2	TRBV11-2	TGTGCCAGCAGCTTAGGAGCGGGAGCATCGGATACGCAGTATTTT	CASSLGAGASDTQYF
20	TRBJ2-5	.	TRBD1	TRBV7-2	TGTGCCAGCAGCTTAGTGGGCCCCGGGACAGGGGAACGGGGAATGGGGACCCAGTACTTC	CASSLVGPGTGERGMGTQYF
15	TRBJ1-3	many	.	TRBV18	TGTGCCAGCTCACCACGGTCAGCTTCTGGAAACACCATATATTTT	CASSPRSASGNTIYF
14	TRBJ2-1	many	.	TRBV7-9	TGTGCCAGCAGCTTAGACCCGGCCTACAATGAGCAGTTCTTC	CASSLDPAYNEQFF
13	TRBJ2-2	many	TRBD1	TRBV20-1	TGCAGTGCCGCAAACAGGGGTGGCGGGGAGCTGTTTTTT	CSAANRGGGELFF